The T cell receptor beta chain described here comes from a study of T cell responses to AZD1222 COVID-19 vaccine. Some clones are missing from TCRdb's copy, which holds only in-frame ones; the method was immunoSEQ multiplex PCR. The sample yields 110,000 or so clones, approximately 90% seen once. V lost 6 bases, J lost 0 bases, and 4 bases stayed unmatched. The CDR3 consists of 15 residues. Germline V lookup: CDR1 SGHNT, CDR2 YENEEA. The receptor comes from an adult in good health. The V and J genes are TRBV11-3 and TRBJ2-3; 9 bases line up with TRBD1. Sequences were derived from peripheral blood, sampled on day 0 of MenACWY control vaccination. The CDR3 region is CASSTGGMSTDTQYF. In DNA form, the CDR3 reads TGTGCCAGCAGTACAGGGGGCATGAGCACAGATACGCAGTATTTT.